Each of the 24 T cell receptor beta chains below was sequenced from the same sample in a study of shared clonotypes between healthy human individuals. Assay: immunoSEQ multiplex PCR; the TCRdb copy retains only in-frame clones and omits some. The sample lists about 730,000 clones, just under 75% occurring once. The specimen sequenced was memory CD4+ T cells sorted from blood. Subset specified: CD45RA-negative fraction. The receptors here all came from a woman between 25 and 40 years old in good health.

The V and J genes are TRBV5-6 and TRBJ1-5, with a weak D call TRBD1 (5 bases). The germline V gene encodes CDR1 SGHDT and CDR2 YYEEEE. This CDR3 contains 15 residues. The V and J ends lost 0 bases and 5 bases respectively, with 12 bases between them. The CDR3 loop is CASSLGLTADQPQHF. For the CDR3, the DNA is TGTGCCAGCAGCTTGGGATTGACAGCGGATCAGCCCCAGCATTTT.

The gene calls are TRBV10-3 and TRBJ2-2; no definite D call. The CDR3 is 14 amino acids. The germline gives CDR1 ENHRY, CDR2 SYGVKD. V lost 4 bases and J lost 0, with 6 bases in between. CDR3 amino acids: CAISVATNTGELFF. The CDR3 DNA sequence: TGTGCCATCAGTGTTGCAACGAACACCGGGGAGCTGTTTTTT.

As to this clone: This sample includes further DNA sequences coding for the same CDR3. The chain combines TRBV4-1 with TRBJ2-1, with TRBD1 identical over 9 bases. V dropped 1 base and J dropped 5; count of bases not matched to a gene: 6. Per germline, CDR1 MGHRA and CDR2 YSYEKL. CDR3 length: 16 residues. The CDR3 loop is CASSQVGRTGDNEQFF. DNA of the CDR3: TGCGCCAGCAGCCAAGTAGGACGGACAGGGGACAATGAGCAGTTCTTC.

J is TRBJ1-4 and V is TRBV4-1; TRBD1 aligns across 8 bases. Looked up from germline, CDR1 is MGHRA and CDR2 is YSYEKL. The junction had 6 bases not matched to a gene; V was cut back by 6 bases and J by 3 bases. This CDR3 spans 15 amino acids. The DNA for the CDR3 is TGCGCCAGCAGGTTGCAGGGGGCTTCTAATGAAAAACTGTTTTTT. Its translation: CASRLQGASNEKLFF.

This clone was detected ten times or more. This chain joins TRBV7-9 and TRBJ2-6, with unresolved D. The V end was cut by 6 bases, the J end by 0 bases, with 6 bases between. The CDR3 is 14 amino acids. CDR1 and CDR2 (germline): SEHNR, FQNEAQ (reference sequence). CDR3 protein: CASRASSGANVLTF. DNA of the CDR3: TGTGCCAGCAGGGCGAGCTCTGGGGCCAACGTCCTGACTTTC.

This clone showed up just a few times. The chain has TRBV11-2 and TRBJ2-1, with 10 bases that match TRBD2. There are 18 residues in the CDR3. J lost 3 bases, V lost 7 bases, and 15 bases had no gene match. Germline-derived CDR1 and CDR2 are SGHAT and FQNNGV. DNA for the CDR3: TGTGCCAGCACCGCAGGAAGCGGGGGGGGACTTAACTACAATGAGCAGTTCTTC. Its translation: CASTAGSGGGLNYNEQFF.

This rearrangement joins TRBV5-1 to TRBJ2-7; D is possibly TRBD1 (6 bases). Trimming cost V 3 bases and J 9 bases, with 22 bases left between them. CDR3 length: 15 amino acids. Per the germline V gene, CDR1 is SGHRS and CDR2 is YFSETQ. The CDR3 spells CASSSDRAVGGVQYF. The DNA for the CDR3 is TGCGCCAGCAGCTCGGACCGGGCGGTAGGGGGAGTGCAGTACTTC.

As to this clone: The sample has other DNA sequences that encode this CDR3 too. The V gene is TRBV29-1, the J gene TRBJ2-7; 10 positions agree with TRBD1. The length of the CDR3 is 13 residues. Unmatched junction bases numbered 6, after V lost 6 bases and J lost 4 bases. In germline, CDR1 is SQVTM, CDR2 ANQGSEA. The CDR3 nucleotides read TGCAGCGTCACCGGGACAGGGGTTTACGAGCAGTACTTC. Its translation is CSVTGTGVYEQYF.

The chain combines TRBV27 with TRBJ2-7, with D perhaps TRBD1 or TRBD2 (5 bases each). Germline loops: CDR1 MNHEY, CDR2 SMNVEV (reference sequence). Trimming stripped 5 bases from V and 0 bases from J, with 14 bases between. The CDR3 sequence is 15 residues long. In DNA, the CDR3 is TGTGCCAGCAGTCCCCGGGACGGCAGCTCCTACGAGCAGTACTTC. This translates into CASSPRDGSSYEQYF.

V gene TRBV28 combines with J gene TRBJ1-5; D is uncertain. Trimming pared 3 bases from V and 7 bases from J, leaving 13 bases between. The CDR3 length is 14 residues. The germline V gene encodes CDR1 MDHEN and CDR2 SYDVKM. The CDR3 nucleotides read TGTGCCAGCAGTTTTCCCTTGGGGAGGCAGCCCCAGCATTTT. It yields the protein CASSFPLGRQPQHF.

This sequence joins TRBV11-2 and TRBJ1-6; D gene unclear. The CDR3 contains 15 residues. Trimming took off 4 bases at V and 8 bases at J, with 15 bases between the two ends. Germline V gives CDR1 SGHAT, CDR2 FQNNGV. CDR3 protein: CASSSREVLDSPLHF. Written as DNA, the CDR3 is TGTGCCAGCAGCTCTCGGGAGGTTTTAGATTCACCCCTCCACTTT.

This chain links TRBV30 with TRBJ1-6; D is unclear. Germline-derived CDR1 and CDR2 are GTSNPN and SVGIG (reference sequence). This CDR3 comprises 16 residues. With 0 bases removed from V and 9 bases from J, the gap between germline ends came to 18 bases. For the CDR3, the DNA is TGTGCCTGGAGTGTACGAATGGTTAGGAGCGCTTCACCCCTCCACTTT. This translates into CAWSVRMVRSASPLHF.

The CDR3 loop reads CASSLVQGSNEAFF. CDR3 in DNA: TGTGCCAGCAGCTTAGTACAGGGATCTAATGAAGCTTTCTTT. The rearrangement joins TRBV7-6 to TRBJ1-1, with D perhaps matching TRBD1 (6 bases). The germline V and J ends were trimmed by 1 base and 7 bases, with 13 bases remaining between them. Germline values: CDR1 SGHVS, CDR2 FNYEAQ. The CDR3 runs 14 residues.

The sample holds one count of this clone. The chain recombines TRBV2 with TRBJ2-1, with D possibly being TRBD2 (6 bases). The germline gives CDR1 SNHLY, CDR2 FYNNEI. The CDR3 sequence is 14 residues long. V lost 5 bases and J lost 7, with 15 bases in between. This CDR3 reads CASSSIAADNEQFF. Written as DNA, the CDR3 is TGTGCCAGCAGTTCAATAGCGGCAGATAATGAGCAGTTCTTC.

CDR3 sequence reads: CASSQVGTGADTQYF. The CDR3 bases are TGTGCCAGCAGCCAAGTGGGGACAGGGGCGGATACGCAGTATTTT. The V and J genes are TRBV14 and TRBJ2-3; 10 nucleotides match TRBD1. The CDR3 loop spans 15 amino acids. The ends lost 1 base at V and 6 bases at J; junction bases unmatched: 4. Germline V gene lookup returns CDR1 SGHDN and CDR2 FVKESK.

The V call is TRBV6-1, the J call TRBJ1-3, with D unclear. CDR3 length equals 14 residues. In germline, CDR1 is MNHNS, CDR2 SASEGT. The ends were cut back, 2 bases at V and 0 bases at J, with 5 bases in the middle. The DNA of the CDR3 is TGTGCCAGCAGTGAACGGTTCTCTGGAAACACCATATATTTT. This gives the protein CASSERFSGNTIYF.

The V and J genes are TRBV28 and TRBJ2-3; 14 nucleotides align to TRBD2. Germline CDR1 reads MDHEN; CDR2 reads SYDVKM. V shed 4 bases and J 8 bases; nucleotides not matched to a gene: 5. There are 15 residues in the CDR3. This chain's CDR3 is CASSSGTSGRITQYF. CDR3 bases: TGTGCCAGCAGTTCCGGGACTAGCGGGAGAATTACGCAGTATTTT.

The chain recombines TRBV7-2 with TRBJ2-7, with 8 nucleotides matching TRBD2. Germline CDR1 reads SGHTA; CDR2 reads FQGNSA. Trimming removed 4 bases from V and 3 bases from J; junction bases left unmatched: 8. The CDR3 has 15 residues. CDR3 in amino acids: CASSSPQRGIYEQYF. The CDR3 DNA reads TGTGCCAGCAGCTCTCCGCAGCGGGGGATCTACGAGCAGTACTTC. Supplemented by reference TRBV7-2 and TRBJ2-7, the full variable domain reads GAGVSQSPSNKVTEKGKDVELRCDPISGHTALYWYRQSLGQGLEFLIYFQGNSAPDKSGLPSDRFSAERTGGSVSTLTIQRTQQEDSAVYLCASSSPQRGIYEQYFGPGTRLTVT.

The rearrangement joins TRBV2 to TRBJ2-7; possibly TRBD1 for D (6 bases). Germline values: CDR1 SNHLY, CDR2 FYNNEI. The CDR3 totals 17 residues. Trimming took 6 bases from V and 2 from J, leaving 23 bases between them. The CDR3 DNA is TGTGCCAGCAGGGACGACTCGGGACACTCATTCGCCTACGAGCAGTACTTC. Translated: CASRDDSGHSFAYEQYF.

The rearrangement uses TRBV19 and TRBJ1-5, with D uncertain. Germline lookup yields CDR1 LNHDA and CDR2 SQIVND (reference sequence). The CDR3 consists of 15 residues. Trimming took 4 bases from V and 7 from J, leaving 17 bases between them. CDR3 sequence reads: CASSTLPRPPQPQHF. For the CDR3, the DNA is TGTGCCAGTAGTACCCTTCCCCGCCCCCCCCAGCCCCAGCATTTT.

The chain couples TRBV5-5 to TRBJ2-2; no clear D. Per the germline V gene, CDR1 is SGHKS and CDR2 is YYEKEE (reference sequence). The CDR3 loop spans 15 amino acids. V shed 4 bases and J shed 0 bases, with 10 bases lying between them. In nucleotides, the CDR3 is TGTGCCAGCAGCCCGGTGCTAGCGAACACCGGGGAGCTGTTTTTT. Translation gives CASSPVLANTGELFF.

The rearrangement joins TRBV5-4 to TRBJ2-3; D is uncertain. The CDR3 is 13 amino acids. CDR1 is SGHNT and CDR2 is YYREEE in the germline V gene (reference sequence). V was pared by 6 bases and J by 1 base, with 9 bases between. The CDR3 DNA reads TGTGCCAGCAATGGGTATGGCACAGATACGCAGTATTTT. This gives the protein CASNGYGTDTQYF.

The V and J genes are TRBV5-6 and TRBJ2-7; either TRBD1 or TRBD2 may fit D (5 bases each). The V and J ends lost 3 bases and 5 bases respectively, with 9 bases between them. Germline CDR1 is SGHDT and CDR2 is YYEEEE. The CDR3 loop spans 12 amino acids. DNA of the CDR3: TGTGCCAGCAGCTCGGGACGTCACGAGCAGTACTTC. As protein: CASSSGRHEQYF. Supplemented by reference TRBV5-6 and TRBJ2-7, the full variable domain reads DAGVTQSPTHLIKTRGQQVTLRCSPKSGHDTVSWYQQALGQGPQFIFQYYEEEERQRGNFPDRFSGHQFPNYSSELNVNALLLGDSALYLCASSSGRHEQYFGPGTRLTVT.

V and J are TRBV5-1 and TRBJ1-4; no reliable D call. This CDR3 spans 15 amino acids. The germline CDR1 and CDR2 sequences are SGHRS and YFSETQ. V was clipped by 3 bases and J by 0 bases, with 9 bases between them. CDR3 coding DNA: TGCGCCAGCAGCTCCCACTCCCCAACTAATGAAAAACTGTTTTTT. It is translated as CASSSHSPTNEKLFF.